This TCR beta chain was documented in a study of OX40 agonist ivuxolimab in advanced cancers. Study-level information: Patients enrolled in dose escalation were diagnosed with hepatocellular carcinoma, melanoma, renal cell or head and neck cancer.

As to this clone: The antigen remains undetermined.

TCRdb keeps only in-frame clones here, not all; method: immunoSEQ multiplex PCR. Of roughly 71,000 clones listed, over 80% are singletons. Study results and caveats: Still undetermined is the antigen specificity of the expanded peripheral T cells.

Germline lookup yields CDR1 MDHEN and CDR2 SYDVKM. The CDR3 sequence is 13 residues long. After removal of 5 bases from V and 5 bases from J, the junction contained 4 bases not matched to a gene. The sequence was obtained from an adult with an advanced solid tumor such as melanoma, head and neck, liver or kidney cancer. The V gene is TRBV28, the J gene TRBJ1-1; 8 nucleotides match TRBD1. Sequenced here: CD4+ or CD8+ T cells sorted from blood, sampled in a trial of the OX40 agonist ivuxolimab. For the CDR3, the DNA is TGTGCCAGCAGTCAGGGGGCGCGGACTGAAGCTTTCTTT. This codes for CASSQGARTEAFF.